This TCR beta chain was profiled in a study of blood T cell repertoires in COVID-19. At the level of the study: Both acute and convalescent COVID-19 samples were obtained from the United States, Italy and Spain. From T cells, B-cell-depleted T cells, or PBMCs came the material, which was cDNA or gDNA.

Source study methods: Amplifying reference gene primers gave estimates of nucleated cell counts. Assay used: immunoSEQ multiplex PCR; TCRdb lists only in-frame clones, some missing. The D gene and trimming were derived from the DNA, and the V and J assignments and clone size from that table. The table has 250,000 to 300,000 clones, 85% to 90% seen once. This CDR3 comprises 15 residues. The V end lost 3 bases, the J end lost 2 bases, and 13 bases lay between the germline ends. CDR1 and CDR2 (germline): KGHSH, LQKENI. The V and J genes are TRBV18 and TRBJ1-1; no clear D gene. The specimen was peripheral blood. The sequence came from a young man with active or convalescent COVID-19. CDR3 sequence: CASSPWEGPNTEAFF. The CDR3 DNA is TGTGCCAGCTCACCCTGGGAGGGCCCCAACACTGAAGCTTTCTTT.